This T cell receptor (beta chain) was recovered during a study of blood T cell repertoires in COVID-19. Study in general: COVID-19 samples collected from the United States, Italy and Spain covered acute and convalescent phases.

Only in-frame clones appear in the TCRdb table, and some are missing; sequencing was by immunoSEQ multiplex PCR. The sample gives roughly 320,000 clones, approximately 90% of which show up once; roughly 6.1% is in the top ten. The CDR3 totals 14 residues. Trimming removed 0 bases at V and 7 bases at J, with 11 bases between. Germline CDR1 and CDR2: SGHNT and YYREEE (reference sequence). This TCR was sampled from a woman in her forties or fifties with COVID-19, enrolled during active disease. The J gene is TRBJ2-1, the V gene TRBV5-4; D is perhaps TRBD2 (6 bases). The sequenced sample was peripheral blood. CDR3 nucleotides: TGTGCCAGCAGCTTGGGGGGGAGGACAAATGAGCAGTTCTTC. This translates into CASSLGGRTNEQFF.